A single TCR beta chain is shown here with its context. In the original workflow: Junction-only sequences without quality scores came from ImmunoSEQ, so filtering differed. Sequenced by immunoSEQ multiplex PCR; TCRdb stores in-frame clones only, minus some. V and J calls plus clone size are reproduced from that table; the DNA served to infer D and trimming. The sample shows 2 million to 2.5 million clones, 90% to 97% of them seen only once. This sample is part of a study of shared clonotypes between healthy human individuals. Across the whole study: The donor group consisted of two women and three men, aged 18 to 49.

Every donor was a Caucasian adult from Nashville, Tennessee. This CDR3 is built from 13 residues. V was clipped by 3 bases and J by 2 bases, with 4 bases between them. Germline CDR1 reads SGHVS; CDR2 reads FQNEAQ. This TCR was recovered from a man between 18 and 29 years old in good health. The source material was naive CD4+ T cells sorted from blood. This sample's subset: CD45RA+ positively selected. The rearrangement links TRBV7-8 to TRBJ2-2, with unresolved D. Here the CDR3 reads CASSFVNTGELFF. CDR3 sequence (DNA): TGTGCCAGCAGCTTCGTTAACACCGGGGAGCTGTTTTTT. Drawing the rest from reference TRBV7-8 and TRBJ2-2, the complete variable domain is GAGVSQSPRYKVAKRGQDVALRCDPISGHVSLFWYQQALGQGPEFLTYFQNEAQLDKSGLPSDRFFAERPEGSVSTLKIQRTQQEDSAVYLCASSFVNTGELFFGEGSRLTVL.